The T cell receptor (beta chain) under discussion was sequenced for a study of T-cell memory formation after mild COVID-19. Via MiXCR, TCRdb re-called the 5' RACE reads, giving one row per CDR3 protein. The repertoire includes some 130,000 distinct CDR3 sequences, under 30% of them detected once, and approximately 24% sits in the top ten. Sequencing used PBMCs or a T cell subset sorted from them (not recorded which). The clonotype originates from an adult woman who had mild COVID-19 (a few samples of this study predate the infection). Cell type and time point are not known.

CDR3 sequence: CASGAVNTEAFF. Written as DNA, the CDR3 is TGTGCCAGCGGCGCGGTGAACACTGAAGCTTTCTTT. The chain joins TRBV6-2 or TRBV6-3 to TRBJ1-1, with D uncertain. CDR1 and CDR2 from the germline V gene are MNHEY and SVGEGT. The CDR3 length is 12 residues. Trimming took 8 bases from V and 0 from J, leaving 7 bases between them.